The 14 T cell receptor beta chains below all came from one sample that was sequenced in a study of shared clonotypes between healthy human individuals. The data were produced by immunoSEQ multiplex PCR, yet TCRdb's version contains in-frame clones alone and is incomplete. The top ten clones hold approximately 0.95% of a sample with 950,000 to 1,200,000 clones, 60% to 85% of them seen once. The sequenced material came from memory CD4+ T cells from PBMCs. Sample subset: CD45RA-negative fraction. The origin of the receptors is a man younger than 30 in good health. Some clones in this sample may be carry-over from other donors' samples.

This clone was counted a few times. The chain carries TRBV6-6 and TRBJ2-7, with 7 bases matching TRBD1. This CDR3 has 14 amino acids. Germline V gene data show CDR1 as MNHNY and CDR2 as SVGAGI (reference sequence). The V and J ends lost 2 bases and 0 bases, in that order; junction bases with no gene match: 1. This chain's CDR3 is CASSYDRDSYEQYF. The CDR3 nucleotides read TGTGCCAGCAGTTACGACAGGGACTCCTACGAGCAGTACTTC.

The genes are TRBV4-1 and TRBJ1-3; 9 nucleotides match TRBD1. After removal of 6 bases from V and 4 bases from J, the junction contained 7 bases not matched to a gene. Germline CDR1 MGHRA, CDR2 YSYEKL. This CDR3 has 15 amino acids. CDR3 sequence reads: CASSQQGARGNTIYF. The CDR3 nucleotides are TGCGCCAGCAGTCAACAGGGGGCGCGGGGAAACACCATATATTTT.

J is TRBJ2-3 and V is TRBV4-1; 12 nucleotides line up with TRBD2. After removal of 1 base from V and 2 bases from J, the junction contained 4 bases not matched to a gene. CDR1 MGHRA and CDR2 YSYEKL come from the germline V gene. This CDR3 region has 17 residues. The CDR3 nucleotides read TGCGCCAGCAGCCAAGCCCTAGCGGGAGGGACCACAGATACGCAGTATTTT. Its translation: CASSQALAGGTTDTQYF.

The chain has TRBV20-1 and TRBJ1-1, with no clear D. Between the trimmed V and J ends, which lost 6 bases and 5 bases, there was a span of 10 bases. This CDR3 comprises 11 residues. Per the germline V gene, CDR1 is DFQATT and CDR2 is SNEGSKA (reference sequence). CDR3 DNA: TGCAGTGCCGAACCCCGGACTGAAGCTTTCTTT. It encodes CSAEPRTEAFF.

The genes are TRBV18 and TRBJ2-5; D tentatively reads TRBD1 or TRBD2 (5 bases each). CDR3 size: 16 residues. The V end was cut by 2 bases, the J end by 2 bases, with 15 bases between. The germline gives CDR1 KGHSH, CDR2 LQKENI. This chain's CDR3 is CASSPVRGRVQETQYF. The CDR3 bases are TGTGCCAGCTCACCAGTAAGGGGACGGGTTCAAGAGACCCAGTACTTC.

Details on this clone: The junction differs from germline at one of its ends, possibly a read error. V usage is TRBV30 and J usage is TRBJ2-7, with TRBD1 matching 11 bases. CDR3 length: 11 residues. From germline, CDR1 is GTSNPN and CDR2 SVGIG (reference sequence). DNA for the CDR3: TGTGCTGTGGACAGGGGGCGATTGTTAGGCTTC. Translated, it gives CAVDRGRLLGF.

The chain joins TRBV28 to TRBJ1-2; 9 bases line up with TRBD1. The V gene end was trimmed by 1 base and the J gene end by 8 bases; junction bases not matched to a gene: 14. This CDR3 region has 17 residues. CDR1 and CDR2 from the germline V gene are MDHEN and SYDVKM. The CDR3 bases are TGTGCCAGCAGTTTATACGGATACCCAACCGACAGGGGGGGCTACACCTTC. Residues: CASSLYGYPTDRGGYTF.

At least ten counts were recorded for this clone. The same CDR3 can be traced to other DNA sequences in this sample. The rearrangement joins TRBV30 to TRBJ1-4; perhaps TRBD1 as D (5 bases). Germline V lookup: CDR1 GTSNPN, CDR2 SVGIG (reference sequence). The CDR3 loop spans 14 amino acids. The germline V and J ends were trimmed by 5 bases and 0 bases, with 10 bases remaining between them. CDR3: CAWGGPTTNEKLFF. CDR3 nucleotides: TGTGCCTGGGGGGGACCCACAACTAATGAAAAACTGTTTTTT. Drawing the rest from reference TRBV30 and TRBJ1-4, the complete variable domain is SQTIHQWPATLVQPVGSPLSLECTVEGTSNPNLYWYRQAAGRGLQLLFYSVGIGQISSEVPQNLSASRPQDRQFILSSKKLLLSDSGFYLCAWGGPTTNEKLFFGSGTQLSVL.

J is TRBJ2-7 and V is TRBV28; a weak D match, TRBD2 (5 bases). Germline V gives CDR1 MDHEN, CDR2 SYDVKM. The CDR3 totals 14 residues. The V gene lost 4 bases and the J gene lost 7 bases, with 17 bases spanning the gap. CDR3 in amino acids: CASSYERLPREQYF. The CDR3 DNA reads TGTGCCAGCAGTTATGAGCGGCTGCCTCGGGAGCAGTACTTC. The whole variable domain, remainder taken from reference TRBV28 and TRBJ2-7, is DVKVTQSSRYLVKRTGEKVFLECVQDMDHENMFWYRQDPGLGLRLIYFSYDVKMKEKGDIPEGYSVSREKKERFSLILESASTNQTSMYLCASSYERLPREQYFGPGTRLTVT.

The V call is TRBV5-1, the J call TRBJ1-2; D is unclear. The germline gives CDR1 SGHRS, CDR2 YFSETQ. V lost 6 bases and J 8 bases, leaving 14 bases between the germline ends. CDR3 length equals 12 residues. In DNA, the CDR3 is TGCGCCAGCACCCCGGACCGCGACGGCTACACCTTC. It yields the protein CASTPDRDGYTF.

The chain's CDR3 is CATSITYRDNEQFF. CDR3 coding DNA: TGTGCCACCAGCATCACCTACAGGGACAATGAGCAGTTCTTC. This sequence joins TRBV15 and TRBJ2-1; possible D gene TRBD1, 6 bases. There are 14 residues in the CDR3. Germline CDR1 is LNHNV and CDR2 is YYDKDF (reference sequence). Trimming took off 4 bases at V and 5 bases at J, with 12 bases between the two ends.

In DNA, the CDR3 is TGTGCCAGCAGTTACTCGGGGGGACAGGGTACATCTGAAGCTTTCTTT. The encoded protein is CASSYSGGQGTSEAFF. This chain connects TRBV6-6 to TRBJ1-1; 9 bases agree with TRBD1. V trimming: 0 bases; J trimming: 6 bases; junction bases outside the gene matches: 8. This CDR3 contains 16 residues. Germline V gives CDR1 MNHNY, CDR2 SVGAGI (reference sequence).

V is TRBV6-5 and J is TRBJ1-4, with D perhaps matching TRBD1 (5 bases). Germline assignment: CDR1 MNHEY and CDR2 SVGAGI. This CDR3 spans 14 amino acids. The germline V and J ends were trimmed by 6 bases and 7 bases, with 15 bases remaining between them. The CDR3 region is CASRPISGGEKLFF. The CDR3 DNA sequence: TGTGCCAGCAGGCCGATATCGGGGGGTGAAAAACTGTTTTTT.

As for this clone: This CDR3 is also generated by other DNA sequences in the sample. The chain is built from TRBV7-9 and TRBJ1-1; a weak D match, TRBD1 (6 bases). Germline-derived CDR1 and CDR2 are SEHNR and FQNEAQ (reference sequence). The CDR3 sequence is 13 residues long. V lost 5 bases, J lost 4 bases, and 11 bases lay in between. The CDR3 sequence: CASSVTGSTEAFF. In nucleotides, the CDR3 is TGTGCCAGCAGCGTAACAGGGAGCACTGAAGCTTTCTTT.